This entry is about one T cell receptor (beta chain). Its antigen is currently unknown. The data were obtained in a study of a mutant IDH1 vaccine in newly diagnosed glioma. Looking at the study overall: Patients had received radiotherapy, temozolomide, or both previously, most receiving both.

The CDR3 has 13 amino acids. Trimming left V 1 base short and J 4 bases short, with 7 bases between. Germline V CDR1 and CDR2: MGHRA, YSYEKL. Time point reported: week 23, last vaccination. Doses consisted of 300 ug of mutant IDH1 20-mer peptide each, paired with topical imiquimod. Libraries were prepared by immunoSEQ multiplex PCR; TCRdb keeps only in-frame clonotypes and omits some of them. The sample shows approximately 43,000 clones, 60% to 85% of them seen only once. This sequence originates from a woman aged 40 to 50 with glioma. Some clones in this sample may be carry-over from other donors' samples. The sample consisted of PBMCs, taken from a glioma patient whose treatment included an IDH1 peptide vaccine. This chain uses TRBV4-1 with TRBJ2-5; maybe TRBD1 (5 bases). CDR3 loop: CASSQVQGETQYF. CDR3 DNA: TGCGCCAGCAGCCAAGTTCAGGGAGAGACCCAGTACTTC.